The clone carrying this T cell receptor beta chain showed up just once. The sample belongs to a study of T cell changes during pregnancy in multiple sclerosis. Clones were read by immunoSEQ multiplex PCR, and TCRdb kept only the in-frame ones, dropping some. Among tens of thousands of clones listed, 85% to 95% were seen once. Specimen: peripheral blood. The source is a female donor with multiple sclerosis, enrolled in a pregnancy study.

DNA for the CDR3: TGTGCCAGCAGCCTTACTGGACCGAACTCTGGAAACACCATATATTTT. Translating it yields CASSLTGPNSGNTIYF. The gene calls are TRBV11-2 and TRBJ1-3; D unresolved. The CDR3 is 16 residues long. The germline gives CDR1 SGHAT, CDR2 FQNNGV. Trimming took off 5 bases at V and 0 bases at J, with 14 bases between the two ends. Complete variable domain (other parts from reference TRBV11-2 and TRBJ1-3): EAGVAQSPRYKIIEKRQSVAFWCNPISGHATLYWYQQILGQGPKLLIQFQNNGVVDDSQLPKDRFSAERLKGVDSTLKIQPAKLEDSAVYLCASSLTGPNSGNTIYFGEGSWLTVV.